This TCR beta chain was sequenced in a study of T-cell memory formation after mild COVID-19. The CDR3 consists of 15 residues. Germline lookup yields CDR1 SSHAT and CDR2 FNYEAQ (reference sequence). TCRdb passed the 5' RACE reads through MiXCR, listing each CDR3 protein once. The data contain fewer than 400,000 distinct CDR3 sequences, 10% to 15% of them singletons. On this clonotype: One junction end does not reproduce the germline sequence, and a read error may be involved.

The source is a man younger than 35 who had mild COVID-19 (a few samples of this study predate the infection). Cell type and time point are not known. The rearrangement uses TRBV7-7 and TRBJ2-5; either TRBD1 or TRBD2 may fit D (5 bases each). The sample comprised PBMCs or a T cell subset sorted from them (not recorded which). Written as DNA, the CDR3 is TGTGCTAGCAGCTTAGCTGGGACCTTTGGGGAGACCCAGTACTTC. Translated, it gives CASSLAGTFGETQYF.